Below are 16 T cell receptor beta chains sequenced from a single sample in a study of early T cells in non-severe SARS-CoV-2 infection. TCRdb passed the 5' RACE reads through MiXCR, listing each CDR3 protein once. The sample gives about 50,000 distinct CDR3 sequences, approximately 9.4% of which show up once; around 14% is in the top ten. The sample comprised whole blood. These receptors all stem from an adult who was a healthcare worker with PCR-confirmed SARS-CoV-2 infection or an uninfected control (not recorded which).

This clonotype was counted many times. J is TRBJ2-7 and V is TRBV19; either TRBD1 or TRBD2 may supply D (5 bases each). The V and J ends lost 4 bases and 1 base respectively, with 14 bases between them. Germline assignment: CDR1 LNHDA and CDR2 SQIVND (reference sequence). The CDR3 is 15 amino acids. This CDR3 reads CASSNKGTGSYEQYF. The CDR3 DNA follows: TGTGCCAGTAGTAATAAAGGGACGGGATCCTACGAGCAGTACTTC.

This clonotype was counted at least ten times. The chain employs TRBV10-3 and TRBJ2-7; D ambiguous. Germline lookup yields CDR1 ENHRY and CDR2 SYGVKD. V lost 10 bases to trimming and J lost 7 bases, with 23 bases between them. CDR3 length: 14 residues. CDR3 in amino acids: CATSNVAGGPEQYF. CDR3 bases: TGTGCCACCTCCAATGTAGCAGGTGGACCTGAGCAGTACTTC.

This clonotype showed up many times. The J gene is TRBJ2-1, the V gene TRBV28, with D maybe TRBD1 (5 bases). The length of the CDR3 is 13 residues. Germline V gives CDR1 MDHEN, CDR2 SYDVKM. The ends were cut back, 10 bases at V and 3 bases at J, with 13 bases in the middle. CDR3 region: CATWGLGYNEQFF. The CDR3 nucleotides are TGTGCCACCTGGGGCCTCGGCTACAATGAGCAGTTCTTC.

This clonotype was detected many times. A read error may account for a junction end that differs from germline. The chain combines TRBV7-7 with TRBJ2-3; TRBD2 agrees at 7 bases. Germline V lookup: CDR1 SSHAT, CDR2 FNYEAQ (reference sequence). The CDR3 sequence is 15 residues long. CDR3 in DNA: TGTGCTAGCAGCTTAGGTACGGGAGGATCGGATACGCAGTATTTT. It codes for CASSLGTGGSDTQYF.

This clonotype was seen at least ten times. The CDR3 loop is CASSSSGRTHEQYF. CDR3 DNA sequence: TGTGCCAGCAGCAGTAGCGGGAGGACCCACGAGCAGTACTTC. This sequence joins TRBV7-9 and TRBJ2-7; 10 bases fit TRBD2. CDR1 is SEHNR, CDR2 FQNEAQ, per germline (reference sequence). Germline trimming cut 5 bases from V and 5 bases from J; bases unmatched to any gene: 6. This CDR3 comprises 14 residues.

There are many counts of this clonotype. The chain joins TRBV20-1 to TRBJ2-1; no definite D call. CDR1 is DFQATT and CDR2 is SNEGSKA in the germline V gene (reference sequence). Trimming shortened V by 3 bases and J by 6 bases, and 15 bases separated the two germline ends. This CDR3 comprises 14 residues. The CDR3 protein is CSARGFIGANEQFF. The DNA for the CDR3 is TGCAGTGCTAGGGGTTTTATCGGCGCCAATGAGCAGTTCTTC.

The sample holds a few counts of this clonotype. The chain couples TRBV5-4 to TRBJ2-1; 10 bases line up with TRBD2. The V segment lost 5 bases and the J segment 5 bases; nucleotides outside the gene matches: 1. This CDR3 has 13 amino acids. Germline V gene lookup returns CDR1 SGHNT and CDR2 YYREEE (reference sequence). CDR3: CASRTSGDNEQFF. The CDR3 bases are TGTGCCAGCAGAACTAGCGGGGACAATGAGCAGTTCTTC. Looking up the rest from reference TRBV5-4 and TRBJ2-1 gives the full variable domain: ETGVTQSPTHLIKTRGQQVTLRCSSQSGHNTVSWYQQALGQGPQFIFQYYREEENGRGNFPPRFSGLQFPNYSSELNVNALELDDSALYLCASRTSGDNEQFFGPGTRLTVL.

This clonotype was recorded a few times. This CDR3 is CASSLAGTEQFF. The CDR3 coding sequence is TGTGCCAGCAGCTTAGCTGGGACTGAGCAGTTCTTC. This sequence joins TRBV7-2 and TRBJ2-1; perhaps D is TRBD1 or TRBD2 (5 bases each). The CDR3 length is 12 residues. CDR1 and CDR2 from the germline V gene are SGHTA and FQGNSA. V gave up 0 bases and J gave up 9 bases, with 6 bases separating them.

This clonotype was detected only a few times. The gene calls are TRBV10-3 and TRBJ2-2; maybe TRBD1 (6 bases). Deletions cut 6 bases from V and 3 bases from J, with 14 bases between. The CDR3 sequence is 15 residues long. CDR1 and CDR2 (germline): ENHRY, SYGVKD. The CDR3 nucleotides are TGTGCCATCAGGAAAAGGGACACTGACACCGGGGAGCTGTTTTTT. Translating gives CAIRKRDTDTGELFF.

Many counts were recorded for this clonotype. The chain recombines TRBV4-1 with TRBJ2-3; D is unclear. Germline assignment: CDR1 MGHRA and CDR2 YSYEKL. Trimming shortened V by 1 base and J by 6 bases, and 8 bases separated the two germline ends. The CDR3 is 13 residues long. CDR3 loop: CASSQARWDTQYF. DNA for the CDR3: TGCGCCAGCAGCCAAGCAAGGTGGGATACGCAGTATTTT.

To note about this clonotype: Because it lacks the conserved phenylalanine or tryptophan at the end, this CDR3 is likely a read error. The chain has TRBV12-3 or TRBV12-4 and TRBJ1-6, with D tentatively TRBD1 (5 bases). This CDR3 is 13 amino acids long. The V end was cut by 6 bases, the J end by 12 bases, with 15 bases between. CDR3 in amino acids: CASRMEGYGPLHS. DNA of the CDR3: TGTGCCAGCAGGATGGAGGGGTATGGACCCCTCCACTCT.

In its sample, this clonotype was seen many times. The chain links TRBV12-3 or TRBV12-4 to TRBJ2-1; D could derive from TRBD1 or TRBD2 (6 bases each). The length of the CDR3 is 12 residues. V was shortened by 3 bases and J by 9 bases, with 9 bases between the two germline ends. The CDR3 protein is CASSFGGGEQFF. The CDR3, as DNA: TGTGCCAGCAGTTTCGGAGGGGGTGAGCAGTTCTTC.

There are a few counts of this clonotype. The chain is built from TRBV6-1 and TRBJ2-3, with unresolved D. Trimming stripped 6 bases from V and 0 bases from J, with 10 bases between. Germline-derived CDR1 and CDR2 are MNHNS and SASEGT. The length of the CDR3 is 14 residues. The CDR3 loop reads CASRLTESTDTQYF. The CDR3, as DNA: TGTGCCAGCAGACTGACGGAGAGCACAGATACGCAGTATTTT.

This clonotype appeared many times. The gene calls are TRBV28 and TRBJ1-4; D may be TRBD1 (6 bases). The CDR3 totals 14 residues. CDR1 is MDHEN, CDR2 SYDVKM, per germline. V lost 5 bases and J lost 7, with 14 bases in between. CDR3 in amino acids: CASSPGQYPEKLFF. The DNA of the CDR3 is TGTGCCAGCAGTCCCGGACAGTACCCTGAAAAACTGTTTTTT.

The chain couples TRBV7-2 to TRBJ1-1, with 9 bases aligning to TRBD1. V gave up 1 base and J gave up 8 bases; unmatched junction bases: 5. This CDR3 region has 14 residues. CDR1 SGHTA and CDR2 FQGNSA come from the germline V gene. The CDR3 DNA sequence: TGTGCCAGCAGCTTAGGAGGACAGGGGAGGGAAGCTTTCTTT. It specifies CASSLGGQGREAFF.

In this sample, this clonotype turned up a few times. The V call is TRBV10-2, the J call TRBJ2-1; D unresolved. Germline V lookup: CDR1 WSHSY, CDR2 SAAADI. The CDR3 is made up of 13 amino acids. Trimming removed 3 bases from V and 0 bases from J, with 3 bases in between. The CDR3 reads CASSDLSYNEQFF. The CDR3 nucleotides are TGCGCCAGCAGTGATCTCTCCTACAATGAGCAGTTCTTC.